The 28 T cell receptor beta chains in this list originate from one sample, sequenced in a study of shared clonotypes between healthy human individuals. Data came from immunoSEQ multiplex PCR; TCRdb stores just in-frame clones and leaves some out. The repertoire holds over a million clones, with about 77% as singletons. The specimen was memory CD4+ T cells sorted from blood. As to subset: CD45RA-negative fraction. These receptors were obtained from a man between 18 and 35 years old in good health.

The rearrangement links TRBV5-1 to TRBJ2-2; perhaps D is TRBD1 or TRBD2 (5 bases each). The germline V and J ends were trimmed by 4 bases and 0 bases, with 13 bases remaining between them. This CDR3 region has 16 residues. Germline V lookup: CDR1 SGHRS, CDR2 YFSETQ. CDR3 residues: CASSLTGRTNTGELFF. CDR3 nucleotides: TGCGCCAGCAGCCTGACGGGACGGACGAACACCGGGGAGCTGTTTTTT.

This clone has only a few counts. V and J are TRBV7-2 and TRBJ2-3, with 7 positions matching TRBD2. With 4 bases clipped from V and 3 bases from J, the junction kept 13 bases outside the gene matches. This CDR3 has 17 amino acids. The germline gives CDR1 SGHTA, CDR2 FQGNSA. CDR3 protein: CASSYGVGLLITDTQYF. The CDR3 nucleotides read TGTGCCAGCAGCTATGGGGTGGGACTACTCATTACAGATACGCAGTATTTT.

The V and J genes are TRBV5-4 and TRBJ2-2; 14 bases are a match to TRBD2. With V trimmed by 4 bases and J by 6 bases, 11 bases remained unmatched. Looked up from germline, CDR1 is SGHNT and CDR2 is YYREEE (reference sequence). The CDR3 spans 18 residues. The CDR3 sequence: CASSPKTSGGAGSGELFF. CDR3 nucleotide sequence: TGTGCCAGCAGCCCCAAGACTAGCGGGGGGGCAGGTTCCGGGGAGCTGTTTTTT.

The chain uses TRBV6-1 and TRBJ2-4, with D maybe TRBD1 (5 bases). Deletions cut 8 bases from V and 0 bases from J, with 11 bases between. The germline CDR1 and CDR2 sequences are MNHNS and SASEGT. The CDR3 sequence is 14 residues long. CDR3 sequence reads: CASYTGRAKNIQYF. For the CDR3, the DNA is TGTGCCAGCTATACAGGCCGAGCCAAAAACATTCAGTACTTC.

The chain joins TRBV5-1 to TRBJ1-1, with D unclear. CDR3 length: 14 amino acids. The germline V gene has CDR1 SGHRS and CDR2 YFSETQ. V was clipped by 4 bases and J by 4 bases, with 14 bases between them. CDR3 sequence (DNA): TGCGCCAGCAGCGTTAATATCGGGCGCACTGAAGCTTTCTTT. This codes for CASSVNIGRTEAFF.

Comment on this clone: A much larger clone differs from this one at a single base, so this may be a read error. The chain recombines TRBV9 with TRBJ1-1; 7 nucleotides match TRBD1. CDR1 and CDR2 from the germline V gene are SGDLS and YYNGEE. The length of the CDR3 is 13 residues. Trimming removed 4 bases from V and 4 bases from J; junction bases left unmatched: 4. The CDR3 spells CASSQAGGTEAFF. CDR3 bases: TGTGCCAGCAGCCAGGCAGGGGGCACTGAAGCTTTCTTT.

The chain recombines TRBV6-6 with TRBJ2-2; 10 bases align to TRBD1. The germline gives CDR1 MNHNY, CDR2 SVGAGI (reference sequence). This CDR3 has 14 residues. Losses at the gene ends were 4 bases for V and 6 bases for J; bases not matched to a gene: 2. The CDR3 reads CASSSTGGSGELFF. The CDR3 bases are TGTGCCAGCAGTTCGACAGGGGGCTCCGGGGAGCTGTTTTTT.

This clone was seen just once. The chain joins TRBV29-1 to TRBJ1-5; D gene unclear. Trimming pared 7 bases from V and 0 bases from J, leaving 10 bases between. Germline V gene lookup returns CDR1 SQVTM and CDR2 ANQGSEA. This CDR3 contains 13 residues. The CDR3 sequence: CSGRRVSNQPQHF. In DNA, the CDR3 is TGCAGCGGACGACGGGTTAGCAATCAGCCCCAGCATTTT.

The chain combines TRBV7-9 with TRBJ2-1, with D unresolved. The germline V gene has CDR1 SEHNR and CDR2 FQNEAQ (reference sequence). V lost 1 base and J 5 bases, leaving 3 bases between the germline ends. The CDR3 runs to 12 residues. This CDR3 is CASSLGDNEQFF. The CDR3 DNA reads as TGTGCCAGCAGCTTAGGAGACAATGAGCAGTTCTTC.

This clone occurred once. The chain links TRBV6-1 to TRBJ2-7, with D uncertain. The CDR3 runs to 14 residues. Germline V CDR1 and CDR2: MNHNS, SASEGT. V lost 2 bases to trimming and J lost 3 bases, with 11 bases between them. CDR3 in DNA: TGTGCCAGCAGTGAAATAGGAGTTTTCTACGAGCAGTACTTC. Translation gives CASSEIGVFYEQYF.

This clone was detected once. V is TRBV18 and J is TRBJ2-1; 11 bases line up with TRBD2. The CDR3 loop spans 17 amino acids. CDR1 is KGHSH and CDR2 is LQKENI in the germline V gene. V shed 4 bases, J shed 4 bases, and the junction held 9 bases outside the gene matches. The CDR3: CASSRGTSGRSYNEQFF. DNA of the CDR3: TGTGCCAGCTCACGGGGGACTAGCGGTCGATCTTACAATGAGCAGTTCTTC.

This clone was seen many times. This chain connects TRBV10-3 to TRBJ1-1, with D unresolved. V was clipped by 3 bases and J by 6 bases, with 20 bases between them. Germline-derived CDR1 and CDR2 are ENHRY and SYGVKD. The length of the CDR3 is 16 residues. The CDR3 region has the DNA TGTGCCATCAGTGACCAGGAGAAGGACTTCAGACCTGAAGCTTTCTTT. Its translation: CAISDQEKDFRPEAFF.

This clone was observed a handful of times. This chain connects TRBV4-1 to TRBJ2-5; 14 bases are shared with TRBD2. The CDR3 runs 16 residues. Germline V gives CDR1 MGHRA, CDR2 YSYEKL. The trim removed 4 bases at V and 5 bases at J, leaving 6 bases unmatched. The CDR3 DNA is TGCGCCAGCAGCCTGGGACTAGCGGGGGTCGGGGAGACCCAGTACTTC. Translating it yields CASSLGLAGVGETQYF.

V is TRBV6-1 and J is TRBJ2-7, with D unclear. V was trimmed by 7 bases and J by 6 bases, leaving 19 bases between them. Germline V CDR1 and CDR2: MNHNS, SASEGT. The CDR3 runs to 14 residues. CDR3 protein: CASTPSESPREQYF. CDR3 DNA: TGTGCCAGCACCCCATCGGAGAGCCCACGCGAGCAGTACTTC.

Points on this clone: The sample carries other DNA sequences with the same CDR3. J is TRBJ2-5 and V is TRBV30; no clear D gene. V lost 3 bases and J 1 base, leaving 0 bases between the germline ends. The CDR3 totals 10 residues. The germline V gene has CDR1 GTSNPN and CDR2 SVGIG (reference sequence). The CDR3 region has the DNA TGTGCCTGGAGCCAAGAGACCCAGTACTTC. Translation gives CAWSQETQYF.

The chain recombines TRBV14 with TRBJ1-1; D is uncertain. V lost 4 bases and J 0 bases, leaving 12 bases between the germline ends. CDR1 and CDR2 (germline): SGHDN, FVKESK. CDR3 size: 15 residues. The DNA for the CDR3 is TGTGCCAGCAGCCCCAACCGGGCCCTGAACACTGAAGCTTTCTTT. Protein product: CASSPNRALNTEAFF.

A few counts support this clone. The genes are TRBV5-6 and TRBJ1-2; D uncertain. Germline CDR1 and CDR2: SGHDT and YYEEEE. CDR3 length: 17 residues. Trimming shortened V by 0 bases and J by 3 bases, and 18 bases separated the two germline ends. The DNA of the CDR3 is TGTGCCAGCAGCTTGGAGGTTTCTAACGATCCGGACTATGGCTACACCTTC. Protein sequence: CASSLEVSNDPDYGYTF.

This chain joins TRBV7-2 and TRBJ2-1; 11 nucleotides align to TRBD2. Germline V gives CDR1 SGHTA, CDR2 FQGNSA. This CDR3 spans 17 amino acids. With 0 bases clipped from V and 5 bases from J, the junction kept 6 bases outside the gene matches. CDR3 residues: CASSLAFRLAGNNEQFF. In DNA form, the CDR3 reads TGTGCCAGCAGCTTAGCTTTTAGACTAGCGGGAAACAATGAGCAGTTCTTC. Using reference TRBV7-2 and TRBJ2-1 for the parts outside the CDR3, the full variable domain is GAGVSQSPSNKVTEKGKDVELRCDPISGHTALYWYRQSLGQGLEFLIYFQGNSAPDKSGLPSDRFSAERTGGSVSTLTIQRTQQEDSAVYLCASSLAFRLAGNNEQFFGPGTRLTVL.

V is TRBV7-2 and J is TRBJ2-7; D gene ambiguous. In germline, CDR1 is SGHTA, CDR2 FQGNSA. V dropped 1 base and J dropped 1 base, with 8 bases sitting between them. This CDR3 is 14 amino acids long. The CDR3 DNA sequence: TGTGCCAGCAGCTTAGTGGCGAGATCCTACGAGCAGTACTTC. Encoded protein: CASSLVARSYEQYF. The full variable domain, rest sourced from reference TRBV7-2 and TRBJ2-7, is GAGVSQSPSNKVTEKGKDVELRCDPISGHTALYWYRQSLGQGLEFLIYFQGNSAPDKSGLPSDRFSAERTGGSVSTLTIQRTQQEDSAVYLCASSLVARSYEQYFGPGTRLTVT.

This clone was recorded at least ten times. The chain is built from TRBV5-1 and TRBJ2-5; D call uncertain. Germline CDR1 reads SGHRS; CDR2 reads YFSETQ. V was clipped by 5 bases and J by 5 bases, with 10 bases between them. CDR3 length: 12 amino acids. CDR3 sequence reads: CASRGTGETQYF. CDR3 in DNA: TGCGCCAGCAGGGGAACCGGGGAGACCCAGTACTTC.

V and J are TRBV30 and TRBJ2-5; D is unclear. The CDR3 contains 13 residues. Germline loops: CDR1 GTSNPN, CDR2 SVGIG (reference sequence). V was shortened by 2 bases and J by 1 base, with 8 bases between the two germline ends. The CDR3 DNA follows: TGTGCCTGGAGTTTCCGCCTCCAAGAGACCCAGTACTTC. Its translation: CAWSFRLQETQYF.

Regarding this clone: The same CDR3 also results from other DNA sequences found in this sample. The V gene is TRBV7-2, the J gene TRBJ2-7; possibly TRBD2 for D (5 bases). The V gene's germline CDR1 is SGHTA and CDR2 FQGNSA. Trimming shortened V by 0 bases and J by 0 bases, and 6 bases separated the two germline ends. The CDR3 loop spans 14 amino acids. The CDR3, as DNA: TGTGCCAGCAGCTTAGCGGGGAGCTCCTACGAGCAGTACTTC. Protein product: CASSLAGSSYEQYF.

This clone was detected only a few times. The identical CDR3 is also encoded by other nucleotide sequences in the sample. The chain is built from TRBV5-1 and TRBJ2-5, with a weak D call TRBD2 (5 bases). This CDR3 is built from 14 residues. Trimming pared 1 base from V and 1 base from J, leaving 8 bases between. The V gene's germline CDR1 is SGHRS and CDR2 YFSETQ. The CDR3 DNA follows: TGCGCCAGCAGCTTGCTCGCGGGCCAAGAGACCCAGTACTTC. It translates to CASSLLAGQETQYF.

V gene TRBV4-1 combines with J gene TRBJ1-1; no reliable D call. The CDR3 loop spans 14 amino acids. V lost 1 base and J lost 6, with 12 bases in between. From germline, CDR1 is MGHRA and CDR2 YSYEKL. CDR3 coding DNA: TGCGCCAGCAGCCAAGTGAGGAATAGGGCTGAAGCTTTCTTT. It yields the protein CASSQVRNRAEAFF.

This sequence joins TRBV28 and TRBJ2-7, with D uncertain. Trimming pared 2 bases from V and 3 bases from J, leaving 8 bases between. Germline-derived CDR1 and CDR2 are MDHEN and SYDVKM. The CDR3 consists of 13 residues. CDR3 DNA sequence: TGTGCCAGCAGTTTAAGGACGGACTACGAGCAGTACTTC. Its translation is CASSLRTDYEQYF.

There are a few counts of this clone. The same CDR3 is also encoded by other DNA sequences in this sample. CDR3 sequence: CASSHPDSYGYTF. In nucleotides, the CDR3 is TGCGCCAGCAGCCACCCGGACAGTTATGGCTACACCTTC. The rearrangement links TRBV4-3 to TRBJ1-2; a possible D gene is TRBD1 (6 bases). Germline assignment: CDR1 LGHNA and CDR2 YSLEER. Trimming took off 3 bases at V and 5 bases at J, with 10 bases between the two ends. The CDR3 is 13 residues long.

This sequence joins TRBV18 and TRBJ2-1; 7 nucleotides line up with TRBD2. CDR1 is KGHSH, CDR2 LQKENI, per germline. The V and J ends lost 1 base and 5 bases, in that order; junction bases with no gene match: 5. The CDR3 consists of 15 residues. CDR3 residues: CASSPRSGDHNEQFF. The CDR3 DNA follows: TGTGCCAGCTCACCACGGAGCGGGGACCACAATGAGCAGTTCTTC.

The V and J genes are TRBV5-1 and TRBJ1-6; TRBD1 aligns across 9 bases. This CDR3 has 14 residues. V was clipped by 4 bases and J by 11 bases; unmatched bases: 7. CDR1 SGHRS and CDR2 YFSETQ come from the germline V gene. CDR3 residues: CASSAGTGYPPLHF. In DNA form, the CDR3 reads TGCGCCAGCAGCGCGGGGACAGGGTATCCACCCCTCCACTTT.